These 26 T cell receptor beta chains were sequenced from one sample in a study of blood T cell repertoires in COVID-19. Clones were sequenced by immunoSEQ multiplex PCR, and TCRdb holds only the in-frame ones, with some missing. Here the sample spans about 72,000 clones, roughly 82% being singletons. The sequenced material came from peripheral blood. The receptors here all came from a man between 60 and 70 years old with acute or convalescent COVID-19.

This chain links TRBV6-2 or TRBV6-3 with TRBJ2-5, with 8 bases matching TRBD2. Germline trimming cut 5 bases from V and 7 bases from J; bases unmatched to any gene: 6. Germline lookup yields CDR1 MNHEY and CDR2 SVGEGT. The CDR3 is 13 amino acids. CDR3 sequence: CASSPGTRRTQYF. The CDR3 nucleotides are TGTGCCAGCAGTCCAGGGACTAGGAGGACCCAGTACTTC.

The CDR3: CATSRTQGASYNEQFF. For the CDR3, the DNA is TGTGCCACCAGCAGAACCCAGGGGGCCTCCTACAATGAGCAGTTCTTC. V usage is TRBV15 and J usage is TRBJ2-1; 8 bases match TRBD1. CDR3 length: 16 residues. V trimming: 2 bases; J trimming: 0 bases; junction bases outside the gene matches: 3. Germline V gene data show CDR1 as LNHNV and CDR2 as YYDKDF (reference sequence).

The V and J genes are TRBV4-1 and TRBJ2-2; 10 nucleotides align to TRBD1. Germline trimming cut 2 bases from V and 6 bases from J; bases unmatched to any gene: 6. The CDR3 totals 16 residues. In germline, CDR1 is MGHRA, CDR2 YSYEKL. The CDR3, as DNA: TGCGCCAGCAGCCAATCCGGGACAGGGGTCCCCGGGGAGCTGTTTTTT. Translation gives CASSQSGTGVPGELFF.

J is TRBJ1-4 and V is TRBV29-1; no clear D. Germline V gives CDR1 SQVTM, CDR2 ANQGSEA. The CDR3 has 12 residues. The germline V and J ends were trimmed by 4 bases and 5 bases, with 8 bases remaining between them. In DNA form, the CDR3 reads TGCAGCGTTGGACGGAGGAATGAAAAACTGTTTTTT. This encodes CSVGRRNEKLFF.

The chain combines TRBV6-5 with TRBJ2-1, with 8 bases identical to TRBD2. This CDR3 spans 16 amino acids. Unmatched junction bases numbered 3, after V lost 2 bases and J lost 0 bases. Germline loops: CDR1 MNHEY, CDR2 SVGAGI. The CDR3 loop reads CASSYVAGGSYNEQFF. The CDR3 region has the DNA TGTGCCAGCAGTTACGTTGCGGGGGGCTCCTACAATGAGCAGTTCTTC.

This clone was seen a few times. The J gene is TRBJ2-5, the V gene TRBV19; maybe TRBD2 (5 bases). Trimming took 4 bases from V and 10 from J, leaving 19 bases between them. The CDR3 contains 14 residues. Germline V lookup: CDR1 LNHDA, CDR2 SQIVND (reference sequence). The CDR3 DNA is TGTGCCAGTAGTACTTCCGGACTGAGACCTGTCCAGTACTTC. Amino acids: CASSTSGLRPVQYF.

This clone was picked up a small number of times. The CDR3: CASSRQGAHGELFF. The CDR3 region has the DNA TGTGCCAGCAGCAGACAGGGGGCCCACGGGGAGCTGTTTTTT. The rearrangement joins TRBV14 to TRBJ2-2, with TRBD1 matching over 10 bases. V shed 5 bases, J shed 7 bases, and the junction held 4 bases outside the gene matches. The length of the CDR3 is 14 residues. Germline V gene sequence: CDR1 SGHDN, CDR2 FVKESK. Supplemented by reference TRBV14 and TRBJ2-2, the full variable domain reads EAGVTQFPSHSVIEKGQTVTLRCDPISGHDNLYWYRRVMGKEIKFLLHFVKESKQDESGMPNNRFLAERTGGTYSTLKVQPAELEDSGVYFCASSRQGAHGELFFGEGSRLTVL.

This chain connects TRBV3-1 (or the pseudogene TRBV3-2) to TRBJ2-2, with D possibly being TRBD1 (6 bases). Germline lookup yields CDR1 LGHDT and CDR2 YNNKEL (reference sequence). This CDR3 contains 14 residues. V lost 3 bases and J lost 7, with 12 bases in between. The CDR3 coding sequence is TGTGCCAGCAGCCATGGGGGCGCAGACGGGGAGCTGTTTTTT. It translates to CASSHGGADGELFF.

The CDR3 loop is CASSSQRTGENEKLFF. DNA for the CDR3: TGTGCCAGCAGCTCACAGCGGACAGGGGAAAATGAAAAACTGTTTTTT. The gene calls are TRBV11-2 and TRBJ1-4; 9 bases line up with TRBD1. The CDR3 is made up of 16 amino acids. Per the germline V gene, CDR1 is SGHAT and CDR2 is FQNNGV. The junction had 8 bases not matched to a gene; V was cut back by 4 bases and J by 5 bases. The variable domain in full, with the rest retrieved from reference TRBV11-2 and TRBJ1-4, is EAGVAQSPRYKIIEKRQSVAFWCNPISGHATLYWYQQILGQGPKLLIQFQNNGVVDDSQLPKDRFSAERLKGVDSTLKIQPAKLEDSAVYLCASSSQRTGENEKLFFGSGTQLSVL.

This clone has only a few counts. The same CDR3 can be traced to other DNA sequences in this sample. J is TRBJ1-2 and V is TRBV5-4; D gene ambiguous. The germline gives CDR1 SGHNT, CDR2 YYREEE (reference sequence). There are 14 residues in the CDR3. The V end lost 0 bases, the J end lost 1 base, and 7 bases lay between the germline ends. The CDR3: CASSLAGVNYGYTF. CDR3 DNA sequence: TGTGCCAGCAGCTTGGCCGGGGTTAACTATGGCTACACCTTC.

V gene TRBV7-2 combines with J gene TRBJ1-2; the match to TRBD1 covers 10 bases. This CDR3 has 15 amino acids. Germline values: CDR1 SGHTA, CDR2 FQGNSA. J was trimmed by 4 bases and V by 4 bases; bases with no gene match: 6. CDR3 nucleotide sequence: TGTGCCAGCAGCTCGTCAGGACAGGGGGGCTATGGCTACACCTTC. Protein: CASSSSGQGGYGYTF.

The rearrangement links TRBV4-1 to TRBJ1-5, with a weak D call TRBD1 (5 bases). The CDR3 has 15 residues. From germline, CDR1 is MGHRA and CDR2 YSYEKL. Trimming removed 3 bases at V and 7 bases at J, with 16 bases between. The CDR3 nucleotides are TGCGCCAGCAGCCAGTTCCCTAGCGGGGGACAGCCCCAGCATTTT. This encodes CASSQFPSGGQPQHF.

CDR3: CASSLDRGSNTEAFF. DNA for the CDR3: TGTGCCAGCAGCTTGGACAGGGGATCGAACACTGAAGCTTTCTTT. The chain has TRBV7-9 and TRBJ1-1; 9 bases match TRBD1. V lost 3 bases and J lost 1; bases outside the gene matches: 3. This CDR3 region has 15 residues. Germline CDR1 is SEHNR and CDR2 is FQNEAQ (reference sequence).

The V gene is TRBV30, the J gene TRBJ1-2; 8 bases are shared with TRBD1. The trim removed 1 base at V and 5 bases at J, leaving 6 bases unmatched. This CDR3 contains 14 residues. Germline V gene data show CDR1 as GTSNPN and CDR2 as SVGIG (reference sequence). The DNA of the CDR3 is TGTGCCTGGAGTGAGACAGGGGCATTATATGGCTACACCTTC. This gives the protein CAWSETGALYGYTF.

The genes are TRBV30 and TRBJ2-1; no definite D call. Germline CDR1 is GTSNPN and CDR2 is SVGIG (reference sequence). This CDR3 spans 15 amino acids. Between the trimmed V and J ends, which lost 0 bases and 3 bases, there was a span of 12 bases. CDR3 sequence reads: CAWSVSSVNYNEQFF. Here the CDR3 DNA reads TGTGCCTGGAGTGTATCTTCGGTAAACTACAATGAGCAGTTCTTC.

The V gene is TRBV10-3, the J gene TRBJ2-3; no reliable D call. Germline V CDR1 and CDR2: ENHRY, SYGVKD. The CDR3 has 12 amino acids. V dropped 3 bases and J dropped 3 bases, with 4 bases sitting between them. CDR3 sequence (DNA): TGTGCCATCAGTGACGGGACAGATACGCAGTATTTT. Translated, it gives CAISDGTDTQYF.

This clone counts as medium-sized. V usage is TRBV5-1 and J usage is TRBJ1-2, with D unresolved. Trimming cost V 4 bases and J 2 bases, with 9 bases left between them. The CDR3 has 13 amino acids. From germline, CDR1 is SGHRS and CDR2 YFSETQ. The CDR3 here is CASSPTENYGYTF. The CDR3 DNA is TGCGCCAGCAGCCCGACGGAGAACTATGGCTACACCTTC.

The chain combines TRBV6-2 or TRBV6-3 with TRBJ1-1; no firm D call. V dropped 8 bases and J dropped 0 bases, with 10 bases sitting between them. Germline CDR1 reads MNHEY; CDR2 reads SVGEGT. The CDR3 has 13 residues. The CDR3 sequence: CASGRLMNTEAFF. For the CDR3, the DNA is TGTGCCAGCGGCCGACTTATGAACACTGAAGCTTTCTTT.

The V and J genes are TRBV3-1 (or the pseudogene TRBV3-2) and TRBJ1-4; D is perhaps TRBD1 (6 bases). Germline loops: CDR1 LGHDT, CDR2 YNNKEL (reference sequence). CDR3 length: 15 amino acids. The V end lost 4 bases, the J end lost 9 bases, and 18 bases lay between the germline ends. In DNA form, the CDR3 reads TGTGCCAGCAGCCTGCAAGAAACCACAGGGAAAAAACTGTTTTTT. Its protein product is CASSLQETTGKKLFF.

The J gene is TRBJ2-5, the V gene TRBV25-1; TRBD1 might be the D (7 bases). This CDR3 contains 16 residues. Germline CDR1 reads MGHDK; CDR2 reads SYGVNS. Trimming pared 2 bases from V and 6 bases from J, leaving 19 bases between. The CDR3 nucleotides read TGTGCCAGCAGTGAACGTGGTCAGGGGGGCGTAAAGACCCAGTACTTC. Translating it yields CASSERGQGGVKTQYF.

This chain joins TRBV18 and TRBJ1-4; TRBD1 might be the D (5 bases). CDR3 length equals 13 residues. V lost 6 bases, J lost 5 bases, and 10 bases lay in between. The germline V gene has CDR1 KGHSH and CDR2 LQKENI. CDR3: CASSPDRNEKLFF. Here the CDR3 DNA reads TGTGCCAGCTCCCCAGACAGAAATGAAAAACTGTTTTTT. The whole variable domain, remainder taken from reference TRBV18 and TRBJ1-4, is NAGVMQNPRHLVRRRGQEARLRCSPMKGHSHVYWYRQLPEEGLKFMVYLQKENIIDESGMPKERFSAEFPKEGPSILRIQQVVRGDSAAYFCASSPDRNEKLFFGSGTQLSVL.

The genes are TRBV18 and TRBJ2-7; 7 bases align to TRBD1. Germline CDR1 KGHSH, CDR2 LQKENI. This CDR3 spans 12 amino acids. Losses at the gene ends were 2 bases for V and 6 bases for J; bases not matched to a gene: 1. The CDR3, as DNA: TGTGCCAGCTCACCATACAGGGGCGAGCAGTACTTC. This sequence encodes CASSPYRGEQYF.

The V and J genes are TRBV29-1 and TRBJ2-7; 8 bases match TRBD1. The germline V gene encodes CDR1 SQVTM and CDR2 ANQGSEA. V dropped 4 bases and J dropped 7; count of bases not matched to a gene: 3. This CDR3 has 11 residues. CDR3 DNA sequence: TGCAGCGTTGGACGGACAGGGGAGCAGTACTTC. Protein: CSVGRTGEQYF.

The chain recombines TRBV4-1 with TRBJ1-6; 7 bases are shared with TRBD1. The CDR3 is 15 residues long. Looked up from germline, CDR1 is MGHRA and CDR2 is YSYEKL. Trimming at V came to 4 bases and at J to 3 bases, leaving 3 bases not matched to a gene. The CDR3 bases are TGCGCCAGCAGCCGGGGACAGCTCTATAATTCACCCCTCCACTTT. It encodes CASSRGQLYNSPLHF.

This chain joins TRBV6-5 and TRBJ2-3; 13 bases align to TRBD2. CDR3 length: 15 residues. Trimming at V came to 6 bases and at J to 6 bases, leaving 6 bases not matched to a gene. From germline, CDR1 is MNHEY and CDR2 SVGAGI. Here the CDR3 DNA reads TGTGCCAGCAGACCCGGGACTAGCGGGGAGGATACGCAGTATTTT. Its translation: CASRPGTSGEDTQYF.

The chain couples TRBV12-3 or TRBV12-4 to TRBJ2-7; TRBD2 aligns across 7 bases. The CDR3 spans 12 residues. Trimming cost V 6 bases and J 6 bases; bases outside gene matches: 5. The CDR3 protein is CASSPRGVEQYF. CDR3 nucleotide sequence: TGTGCCAGCAGCCCACGGGGGGTCGAGCAGTACTTC.